This is a list of T cell receptor beta chains from one sample in a study of cytomegalovirus exposure and HLA in healthy donors. Assay used: immunoSEQ multiplex PCR; TCRdb lists only in-frame clones, some missing. The sample yields nearly 95,000 clones, nearly 80% seen once. Source material: PBMCs. These receptors originate from a woman aged 40 to 55 in good health and CMV-seronegative. CDR3s include the opening cysteine and the closing phenylalanine or tryptophan. A D gene is named only where the DNA matches it firmly. For some rows the clone size is stated as once, few or many, or as a class when expanded; others skip it.

NA | few | TRBJ2-7 | TRBV7-2 | TGTGCCAGCAGCCGGGGGAGGACAACTACCTCCTACGAGCAGTACTTC | CASSRGRTTTSYEQYF
NA | once | TRBJ2-3 | TRBV9 | TGTGCCAGCAGCTCACAGTCTGGCACAGATACGCAGTATTTT | CASSSQSGTDTQYF
TRBD2 | NA | TRBJ2-3 | TRBV2 | TGTGCCAGCAGTGCCGGGACTAGCGGGGGAGATACGCAGTATTTT | CASSAGTSGGDTQYF
TRBD1 | NA | TRBJ2-2 | TRBV2 | TGTGCCAGCAGTGAACAGGGGGCGTCCGGGGAGCTGTTTTTT | CASSEQGASGELFF
TRBD2 | NA | TRBJ2-4 | TRBV4-1 | TGCGCCAGCAGCCAGCCGGGGAGGGCGGAACAAAACATTCAGTACTTC | CASSQPGRAEQNIQYF
TRBD1 | NA | TRBJ1-5 | TRBV12-5 | TGTGCTAGTGGTCCTTTTACCTCAAAGACAGGGGATAGCAATCAGCCCCAGCATTTT | CASGPFTSKTGDSNQPQHF
TRBD1 | once | TRBJ1-6 | TRBV27 | TGTGCCAGCAGGCTTGGACAGGTCTATAATTCACCCCTCCACTTT | CASRLGQVYNSPLHF
TRBD2 | NA | TRBJ2-1 | TRBV6-4 | TGTGCCAGCAGTGAAACGGGGGGGTACAATGAGCAGTTCTTC | CASSETGGYNEQFF
TRBD1 | NA | TRBJ1-6 | TRBV5-1 | TGCGCCAGCAGACAGGGGGCCCTTAATTCACCCCTCCACTTT | CASRQGALNSPLHF
NA | few | TRBJ1-3 | TRBV14 | TGTGCCAGCAGCCAACTAGGTCTTTCTGGAAACACCATATATTTT | CASSQLGLSGNTIYF
TRBD1 | NA | TRBJ1-2 | TRBV6-4 | TGTGCCAGCAGTGACTCAGGGCAGGGGGCTCTATATGGCTACACCTTC | CASSDSGQGALYGYTF
NA | NA | TRBJ2-3 | TRBV20-1 | TGCAGTGCCCCCTTTCGGGATACGCAGTATTTT | CSAPFRDTQYF
NA | NA | TRBJ2-2 | TRBV27 | TGTGCCAGTCAATTCGGAGGCTTTCGTGTAGGGGAGCTGTTTTTT | CASQFGGFRVGELFF
NA | NA | TRBJ1-3 | TRBV7-9 | TGTGCCAGCAGCTTACTGGGCAGGGTTAGCTCTGGAAACACCATATATTTT | CASSLLGRVSSGNTIYF
NA | NA | TRBJ1-2 | TRBV29-1 | TGCAGCGTTGAACCCCAGGAGGTCTATGGCTACACCTTC | CSVEPQEVYGYTF
NA | NA | TRBJ2-1 | TRBV29-1 | TGCAGCGTTCGGTCCTATGAGCAGTTCTTC | CSVRSYEQFF
NA | NA | TRBJ1-2 | TRBV6-1 | TGTGCCAGCAGTGCGGGGGGCCCCTATGGCTACACCTTC | CASSAGGPYGYTF
NA | few | TRBJ2-1 | TRBV11-3 | TGTGCCAGCAGCTTAGGCGTGACAGGATCCAACAATGAGCAGTTCTTC | CASSLGVTGSNNEQFF
NA | medium-sized | TRBJ2-7 | TRBV6-1 | TGTGCCAGCAGTGAAGGGCGGGGTTACTACGAGCAGTACTTC | CASSEGRGYYEQYF
NA | NA | TRBJ1-2 | TRBV27 | TGTGCCAGCAGTTTCCATCGGCCAGGGGCGGGCTATGGCTACACCTTC | CASSFHRPGAGYGYTF
TRBD1 | NA | TRBJ1-5 | TRBV18 | TGTGCCAGCTCACCGTCCGGGACAGGTAATCAGCCCCAGCATTTT | CASSPSGTGNQPQHF
TRBD2 | NA | TRBJ2-7 | TRBV6-5 | TGTGCCAGCAAAAGAGCGGGGGCCTCCTCCTACGAGCAGTACTTC | CASKRAGASSYEQYF
TRBD2 | NA | TRBJ2-6 | TRBV5-4 | TGTGCCAGCAGCCGGGGGGCTAGCGGGGCTGGGGCCAACGTCCTGACTTTC | CASSRGASGAGANVLTF
TRBD1 | NA | TRBJ2-5 | TRBV4-2 | TGTGCCAGCAGCCAAGATCCCCAGGGGGCAGAGACCCAGTACTTC | CASSQDPQGAETQYF
TRBD1 | few | TRBJ1-6 | TRBV7-9 | TGTGCCAGCAGCCGGGGACAGGGTGCCAATAATTCACCCCTCCACTTT | CASSRGQGANNSPLHF
NA | NA | TRBJ1-1 | TRBV5-1 | TGCGCCAGCAGCTGGACCCAGGGCGGCACTGAAGCTTTCTTT | CASSWTQGGTEAFF
NA | NA | TRBJ2-3 | TRBV2 | TGTGCCAGCAGTGATAGGGGGGGGAGCACAGATACGCAGTATTTT | CASSDRGGSTDTQYF
TRBD1 | NA | TRBJ1-2 | TRBV4-3 | TGCGCCAGCAGCCGCGACAGGGTTTCGGTTAACTATGGCTACCCCTTC | CASSRDRVSVNYGYPF
TRBD2 | NA | TRBJ2-3 | TRBV7-8 | TGTGCCAGCAGCCCCCGGACTAGCGGGGGGGTGGGAGATACGCAGTATTTT | CASSPRTSGGVGDTQYF
TRBD2 | NA | TRBJ2-7 | TRBV28 | TGTGCCAGCAGTTTGGTGGGGGGGTACGAGCAGTACTTC | CASSLVGGYEQYF
NA | once | TRBJ2-1 | TRBV30 | TGTGCCTCCGCCTGGGGCCCCAATGAGCAGTTCTTC | CASAWGPNEQFF
TRBD1 | NA | TRBJ1-3 | TRBV9 | TGTGCCAGCAGCGTGCGGACAGGGGGGGGAAACACCATATATTTT | CASSVRTGGGNTIYF
NA | NA | TRBJ1-1 | TRBV19 | TGTGCCAGTAGTATTCGGGGGGCATGGACTGAAGCTTTCTTT | CASSIRGAWTEAFF
NA | NA | TRBJ2-1 | TRBV18 | TGTGCCAGCTCACCCCGAGTTTTCTATGAGCAGTTCTTC | CASSPRVFYEQFF
NA | NA | TRBJ2-7 | TRBV6-5 | TGTGCCAGCAGAGAAGACGGAGGAGCGGGCGAGCAGTACTTC | CASREDGGAGEQYF
TRBD2 | NA | TRBJ2-3 | TRBV15 | TGTGCCACCAGCAGAGACGGGGGGGCCTCAGATACGCAGTATTTT | CATSRDGGASDTQYF
NA | NA | TRBJ1-2 | TRBV14 | TGTGCCAGCAGCCAAGAAGAGAATTTCTATGGCTACACCTTC | CASSQEENFYGYTF
NA | once | TRBJ2-7 | TRBV27 | TGTGCCAGCAGTTTGGTACTAGGACGCACAACCTACGAGCAGTACTTC | CASSLVLGRTTYEQYF
NA | NA | TRBJ2-7 | TRBV28 | TGTGCCAGCAGTCGGACAGTCTCCTACGAGCAGTACTTC | CASSRTVSYEQYF
NA | NA | TRBJ2-2 | TRBV19 | TGTGCCAGTACGGTTGCGGGGTTCACCGGGGAGCTGTTTTTT | CASTVAGFTGELFF
NA | once | TRBJ1-2 | TRBV5-4 | TGTGCCAGCAGCCGAGTACAGGAAGACTACACCTTC | CASSRVQEDYTF
NA | NA | TRBJ1-1 | TRBV9 | TGTGCCAGCAGCGTAGAAGGGGCCATGAACACTGAAGCTTTCTTT | CASSVEGAMNTEAFF
TRBD1 | few | TRBJ1-5 | TRBV4-2 | TGTGCCAGCAGCCGGGGACAGGGTGCTAATCAGCCCCAGCATTTT | CASSRGQGANQPQHF
TRBD1 | NA | TRBJ2-1 | TRBV5-1 | TGCGCCAGCAGCCAGGGGGTTGAATCCTACAATGAGCAGTTCTTC | CASSQGVESYNEQFF
NA | NA | TRBJ2-7 | TRBV18 | TGTGCCAGCTCACCAGGGCCTCGCTCCTACGAGCAGTACTTC | CASSPGPRSYEQYF
NA | NA | TRBJ2-3 | TRBV19 | TGTGCCAGTAGTTATCAGGGTAAGGGCACAGATACGCAGTATTTT | CASSYQGKGTDTQYF
NA | NA | TRBJ1-5 | TRBV19 | TGTGCCAGTAGTATAGTTAAGGGGATATGGGGCAATCAGCCCCAGCATTTT | CASSIVKGIWGNQPQHF
TRBD2 | NA | TRBJ2-3 | TRBV5-1 | TGCGCCAGCAGCGCGGGGACTAGCGGGGGGGCCGGAGATACGCAGTATTTT | CASSAGTSGGAGDTQYF
NA | NA | TRBJ1-3 | TRBV6-5 | TGTGCCAGCAGCCAGGGTTTCTCTGGAAACACCATATATTTT | CASSQGFSGNTIYF
TRBD1 | once | TRBJ1-2 | TRBV6-5 | TGTGCCAGCAGTTCCCCGACAGGGACCTATGGCTACACCTTC | CASSSPTGTYGYTF
TRBD1 | NA | TRBJ1-5 | TRBV6-5 | TGTGCCAGCAGTCGCGGAGGACAGGGCGGACAGCCCCAGCATTTT | CASSRGGQGGQPQHF
NA | NA | TRBJ2-1 | TRBV19 | TGTGCCAGCAAGACAGGACCTGCTAACAATGAGCAGTTCTTC | CASKTGPANNEQFF
NA | NA | TRBJ2-3 | TRBV6-1 | TGTGCCAGCAGTGAACGGTCCAGCACAGATACGCAGTATTTT | CASSERSSTDTQYF